The 30 T cell receptor beta chains in this list originate from one sample, sequenced in a study of blood T cell repertoires in COVID-19. The method was immunoSEQ multiplex PCR; TCRdb's version includes in-frame clones alone and lacks a portion of them. The table lists 300,000 to 350,000 clones, about 89% of them singletons. The sequencing input was peripheral blood. Receptors originate from a woman between 45 and 60 years old with COVID-19, enrolled during active disease.

The V call is TRBV18, the J call TRBJ1-3; D remains unclear. V shed 3 bases and J shed 0 bases, with 9 bases lying between them. Looked up from germline, CDR1 is KGHSH and CDR2 is LQKENI. CDR3 length equals 15 residues. The CDR3 loop is CASSPQKSSGNTIYF. The CDR3 region has the DNA TGTGCCAGCTCACCTCAGAAAAGCTCTGGAAACACCATATATTTT.

In its sample, this clone was seen once. This chain links TRBV2 with TRBJ2-1; possibly TRBD2 for D (6 bases). The V and J ends lost 7 bases and 4 bases respectively, with 17 bases between them. Germline V gene sequence: CDR1 SNHLY, CDR2 FYNNEI. CDR3 length equals 15 residues. The CDR3 reads CASTRGVAEYNEQFF. CDR3 nucleotide sequence: TGTGCCAGCACCAGAGGGGTAGCGGAATACAATGAGCAGTTCTTC.

The chain has TRBV13 and TRBJ1-1; 7 positions match TRBD1. The germline V gene has CDR1 PRHDT and CDR2 FYEKMQ (reference sequence). The V segment lost 6 bases and the J segment 0 bases; nucleotides outside the gene matches: 7. The length of the CDR3 is 15 residues. The CDR3 DNA reads TGTGCCAGCAGTTCAGGGGGATTCATGAACACTGAAGCTTTCTTT. This sequence encodes CASSSGGFMNTEAFF.

The chain carries TRBV5-1 and TRBJ2-5; D unresolved. CDR1 is SGHRS, CDR2 YFSETQ, per germline. The CDR3 covers 11 residues. Trimming pared 5 bases from V and 5 bases from J, leaving 7 bases between. The CDR3: CASSYAETQYF. CDR3 nucleotide sequence: TGCGCCAGCAGTTATGCGGAGACCCAGTACTTC.

The chain joins TRBV7-9 to TRBJ2-3; tentative D call: TRBD2 (7 bases). Per the germline V gene, CDR1 is SEHNR and CDR2 is FQNEAQ (reference sequence). This CDR3 has 16 residues. With 5 bases removed from V and 6 bases from J, the gap between germline ends came to 21 bases. The CDR3 DNA reads as TGTGCCAGCAGCGTGACCGGGACCCCGGGGGGCGATACGCAGTATTTT. Its protein product is CASSVTGTPGGDTQYF.

The rearrangement joins TRBV5-8 to TRBJ2-7, with D possibly matching TRBD2 (5 bases). CDR3 length: 14 residues. Trimming shortened V by 4 bases and J by 2 bases, and 13 bases separated the two germline ends. Per the germline V gene, CDR1 is SGHTS and CDR2 is YDEGEE. The CDR3 is CASSRGMATYEQYF. CDR3 nucleotides: TGTGCCAGCAGCAGAGGGATGGCAACCTACGAGCAGTACTTC.

The CDR3 loop is CASSPGGGLSYEQYF. The CDR3 DNA follows: TGCGCCAGCAGCCCGGGGGGAGGGCTTTCCTACGAGCAGTACTTC. The chain is built from TRBV5-1 and TRBJ2-7; 7 nucleotides match TRBD2. CDR1 is SGHRS, CDR2 YFSETQ, per germline. V shed 4 bases and J 1 base; nucleotides not matched to a gene: 8. This CDR3 contains 15 residues.

The chain employs TRBV18 and TRBJ2-7; 9 nucleotides line up with TRBD1. Germline lookup yields CDR1 KGHSH and CDR2 LQKENI. The CDR3 runs 16 residues. The J segment lost 2 bases and the V segment lost 5 bases, leaving 10 bases of the junction unmatched. CDR3 bases: TGTGCCAGCTCAACCCCGGGACAGGGATCAACCTACGAGCAGTACTTC. This gives the protein CASSTPGQGSTYEQYF.

V gene TRBV19 combines with J gene TRBJ1-1; D gene uncertain. The CDR3 has 13 amino acids. Trimming removed 5 bases from V and 1 base from J, with 8 bases in between. CDR1 and CDR2 (germline): LNHDA, SQIVND (reference sequence). In DNA, the CDR3 is TGTGCCAGTAGTGAGGTAGCGAACACTGAAGCTTTCTTT. This gives the protein CASSEVANTEAFF.

CDR3 bases: TGTGCCAGCAGCCGGGGACTAGCGGGAGTTGGAGAGCAGTTCTTC. This encodes CASSRGLAGVGEQFF. The genes are TRBV11-3 and TRBJ2-1; 14 bases are shared with TRBD2. The germline V gene has CDR1 SGHNT and CDR2 YENEEA. The V gene end was trimmed by 5 bases and the J gene end by 10 bases; junction bases not matched to a gene: 7. CDR3 length: 15 residues.

The J gene is TRBJ1-2, the V gene TRBV6-5; 8 bases agree with TRBD1. This CDR3 region has 16 residues. Trimming at V came to 1 base and at J to 0 bases, leaving 4 bases not matched to a gene. CDR1 and CDR2 from the germline V gene are MNHEY and SVGAGI. As DNA, the CDR3 is TGTGCCAGCAGTTACTGGACAGGGACCTCTAACTATGGCTACACCTTC. This gives the protein CASSYWTGTSNYGYTF.

V gene TRBV11-1 combines with J gene TRBJ2-1, with 7 bases identical to TRBD2. CDR3 length equals 16 residues. Losses at the gene ends were 3 bases for V and 0 bases for J; bases not matched to a gene: 5. Germline V CDR1 and CDR2: SGHAT, FQDESV (reference sequence). Written as DNA, the CDR3 is TGTGCCAGCAGCTTCACCCGCGGGAGCTCCTACAATGAGCAGTTCTTC. This sequence encodes CASSFTRGSSYNEQFF.

The rearrangement joins TRBV6-5 to TRBJ1-2, with 7 bases matching TRBD1. CDR1 is MNHEY, CDR2 SVGAGI, per germline. J gave up 0 bases and V 6 bases, and 7 bases lay outside the gene matches. The CDR3 contains 15 residues. CDR3: CASSGTAISNYGYTF. CDR3 coding DNA: TGTGCCAGCAGCGGGACAGCTATATCTAACTATGGCTACACCTTC.

The V and J genes are TRBV6-5 and TRBJ2-1, with 13 bases matching TRBD2. Trimming took 7 bases from V and 8 from J; bases not matched to a gene: 5. From germline, CDR1 is MNHEY and CDR2 SVGAGI. This CDR3 spans 14 amino acids. CDR3 sequence: CASTGTSGKYEQFF. Written as DNA, the CDR3 is TGTGCCAGCACCGGGACTAGCGGGAAGTATGAGCAGTTCTTC.

The V call is TRBV2, the J call TRBJ2-2; TRBD2 matches 8 bases. The germline V gene encodes CDR1 SNHLY and CDR2 FYNNEI. The CDR3 has 15 residues. Trimming cost V 6 bases and J 6 bases; bases outside gene matches: 9. The CDR3 DNA sequence: TGTGCCAGCAGGGCCGGGACTAGTTTTTCCGGGGAGCTGTTTTTT. Its protein product is CASRAGTSFSGELFF.

V usage is TRBV19 and J usage is TRBJ2-7, with a possible D match to TRBD2 (7 bases). V lost 8 bases and J lost 8, with 22 bases in between. This CDR3 has 14 residues. Germline-derived CDR1 and CDR2 are LNHDA and SQIVND (reference sequence). This chain's CDR3 is CASPNNRGGAKQYF. The CDR3 DNA sequence: TGTGCCAGTCCGAACAACCGAGGGGGGGCGAAGCAGTACTTC.

This rearrangement joins TRBV6-5 to TRBJ1-2; D is ambiguous. The CDR3 is 15 amino acids. The germline CDR1 and CDR2 sequences are MNHEY and SVGAGI. Trimming removed 5 bases from V and 2 bases from J, with 15 bases in between. The DNA for the CDR3 is TGTGCCAGCAGTCTAGGACTCATACAGAACTATGGCTACACCTTC. Its translation: CASSLGLIQNYGYTF.

The V and J genes are TRBV27 and TRBJ1-1; 9 nucleotides match TRBD1. CDR3 length: 15 amino acids. The J segment lost 3 bases and the V segment lost 4 bases, leaving 6 bases of the junction unmatched. Per germline, CDR1 MNHEY and CDR2 SMNVEV (reference sequence). Written as DNA, the CDR3 is TGTGCCAGCAGTTCGGCGGGACAGGGTTACACTGAAGCTTTCTTT. Amino acid sequence: CASSSAGQGYTEAFF.

The chain joins TRBV2 to TRBJ2-5, with TRBD1 matching over 10 bases. The CDR3 contains 14 residues. Germline CDR1 reads SNHLY; CDR2 reads FYNNEI. The trim removed 7 bases at V and 2 bases at J, leaving 4 bases unmatched. The CDR3 DNA follows: TGTGCCAGCATGGGGACAGGGGCACAAGAGACCCAGTACTTC. This encodes CASMGTGAQETQYF.

V usage is TRBV30 and J usage is TRBJ1-4; D is ambiguous. This CDR3 is built from 12 residues. Trimming removed 0 bases at V and 8 bases at J, with 7 bases between. Germline V gene lookup returns CDR1 GTSNPN and CDR2 SVGIG (reference sequence). The CDR3 nucleotides read TGTGCCTGGAGTGTAATTCAGGAAAAACTGTTTTTT. Residues: CAWSVIQEKLFF.

The chain joins TRBV16 to TRBJ1-1, with a possible D match to TRBD1 (5 bases). The CDR3 is 15 residues long. CDR1 and CDR2 (germline): KGHSY, FQNENV. The V and J ends lost 0 bases and 3 bases respectively, with 11 bases between them. CDR3 in amino acids: CASSQSNPRDTEAFF. In DNA, the CDR3 is TGTGCCAGCAGCCAATCGAATCCCAGGGACACTGAAGCTTTCTTT.

The rearrangement joins TRBV29-1 to TRBJ1-6; 7 positions agree with TRBD1. In germline, CDR1 is SQVTM, CDR2 ANQGSEA. CDR3 length equals 14 residues. V lost 7 bases and J lost 10; bases outside the gene matches: 13. CDR3 DNA: TGCAGCGCAGTAACAGGGGCCAAAGGCTCACCCCTCCACTTT. Protein sequence: CSAVTGAKGSPLHF. Variable domain in full (rest from reference TRBV29-1 and TRBJ1-6): SAVISQKPSRDICQRGTSLTIQCQVDSQVTMMFWYRQQPGQSLTLIATANQGSEATYESGFVIDKFPISRPNLTFSTLTVSNMSPEDSSIYLCSAVTGAKGSPLHFGNGTRLTVT.

This chain joins TRBV27 and TRBJ1-2; D possibly corresponds to TRBD1 (5 bases). The V gene lost 0 bases and the J gene lost 4 bases, with 9 bases spanning the gap. Germline V gives CDR1 MNHEY, CDR2 SMNVEV (reference sequence). This CDR3 comprises 14 residues. Written as DNA, the CDR3 is TGTGCCAGCAGTTTATCCTCGGGGGTCTATGGCTACACCTTC. It encodes CASSLSSGVYGYTF.

CDR3 DNA sequence: TGTGCCAGTCGTCCCGCCTTCCAGGGGGCCTACGAGCAGTACTTC. It encodes CASRPAFQGAYEQYF. The chain couples TRBV7-9 to TRBJ2-7, with 7 bases fitting TRBD1. Germline V gene sequence: CDR1 SEHNR, CDR2 FQNEAQ (reference sequence). V lost 9 bases to trimming and J lost 2 bases; unmatched junction nucleotides: 13. The CDR3 covers 15 residues.

CDR3 nucleotides: TGTGCCAGCAGCCACGAGCACTATGGCTACACCTTC. Protein product: CASSHEHYGYTF. The chain has TRBV11-2 and TRBJ1-2; D is unclear. Germline CDR1 and CDR2: SGHAT and FQNNGV. The CDR3 has 12 residues. Trimming left V 5 bases short and J 3 bases short, with 7 bases between.

The genes are TRBV5-4 and TRBJ2-7; 7 nucleotides agree with TRBD1. This CDR3 spans 15 amino acids. CDR1 and CDR2 from the germline V gene are SGHNT and YYREEE (reference sequence). Losses at the gene ends were 0 bases for V and 6 bases for J; bases not matched to a gene: 9. The CDR3: CASSLVRQGHAEQYF. In DNA, the CDR3 is TGTGCCAGCAGCTTGGTCCGACAGGGCCACGCCGAGCAGTACTTC.

For this clone: At the DNA level, this CDR3 is encoded by other sequences in the same sample as well. This chain uses TRBV30 with TRBJ2-7, with 7 bases identical to TRBD2. This CDR3 is 12 amino acids long. Germline-derived CDR1 and CDR2 are GTSNPN and SVGIG (reference sequence). The V segment lost 2 bases and the J segment 2 bases; nucleotides outside the gene matches: 0. The CDR3 DNA reads as TGTGCCTGGAGTCGGGGGGCCTACGAGCAGTACTTC. Amino acid sequence: CAWSRGAYEQYF.

V gene TRBV10-3 combines with J gene TRBJ2-5; D is uncertain. Trimming shortened V by 3 bases and J by 3 bases, and 14 bases separated the two germline ends. Germline lookup yields CDR1 ENHRY and CDR2 SYGVKD. This CDR3 spans 15 amino acids. The DNA for the CDR3 is TGTGCCATCAGTGATTTGAGTGCGGTTGAAGAGACCCAGTACTTC. Residues: CAISDLSAVEETQYF.

This chain connects TRBV19 to TRBJ2-1; TRBD2 matches at 7 bases. V lost 8 bases, J lost 7 bases, and 14 bases stayed unmatched. This CDR3 spans 15 amino acids. In germline, CDR1 is LNHDA, CDR2 SQIVND (reference sequence). DNA for the CDR3: TGTGCCAGTGGGGACTGGCGGGAGAATCGTAATGAGCAGTTCTTC. This codes for CASGDWRENRNEQFF.

V and J are TRBV7-9 and TRBJ2-7, with 12 nucleotides matching TRBD2. CDR3 length equals 15 residues. Germline CDR1 SEHNR, CDR2 FQNEAQ (reference sequence). Trimming took 5 bases from V and 4 from J; bases not matched to a gene: 6. This CDR3 reads CASSTRTSGKYEQYF. The CDR3 bases are TGTGCCAGCAGCACCCGGACTAGCGGGAAATACGAGCAGTACTTC.